The next 18 T cell receptor beta chains were all read from a single sample in a study of cytomegalovirus exposure and HLA in healthy donors. Use of 60 Vbeta and 13 Jbeta primers characterized the PCR. Measured with immunoSEQ multiplex PCR; TCRdb has only the in-frame clones, and not every one. The profile shows 70,000 to 90,000 clones, more than 65% of them singletons. The specimen sequenced was PBMCs. These receptors were obtained from a male donor in good health and CMV-seropositive.

The V call is TRBV5-6, the J call TRBJ2-7; a weak D match, TRBD2 (6 bases). The CDR3 totals 15 residues. Germline CDR1 and CDR2: SGHDT and YYEEEE. The V end was cut by 1 base, the J end by 2 bases, with 13 bases between. CDR3 coding DNA: TGTGCCAGCAGCTTGATCGGGGGAAATCCCTACGAGCAGTACTTC. Amino acids: CASSLIGGNPYEQYF.

V usage is TRBV7-2 and J usage is TRBJ2-2; 11 nucleotides align to TRBD2. J was trimmed by 4 bases and V by 1 base; bases with no gene match: 2. Germline V gene sequence: CDR1 SGHTA, CDR2 FQGNSA. The CDR3 consists of 16 residues. CDR3 bases: TGTGCCAGCAGCTTAGATCTAGCGGGGGGCACCGGGGAGCTGTTTTTT. Translating it yields CASSLDLAGGTGELFF.

The chain employs TRBV12-5 and TRBJ2-1; D might be TRBD2 (6 bases). Germline lookup yields CDR1 LGHNT and CDR2 FRNRAP. With 0 bases removed from V and 4 bases from J, the gap between germline ends came to 16 bases. The CDR3 is 17 residues long. The CDR3 bases are TGTGCTAGTGGTTTGGTACAGGATTTAGCGGATTACAATGAGCAGTTCTTC. Translation: CASGLVQDLADYNEQFF.

This rearrangement joins TRBV5-1 to TRBJ1-1; possibly TRBD1 for D (5 bases). This CDR3 spans 13 amino acids. CDR1 is SGHRS, CDR2 YFSETQ, per germline. V lost 1 base and J lost 8, with 12 bases in between. CDR3 sequence reads: CASSLMPGSEAFF. The CDR3 DNA is TGCGCCAGCAGCTTGATGCCAGGGTCGGAAGCTTTCTTT. The variable domain in full, completed from reference TRBV5-1 and TRBJ1-1, reads KAGVTQTPRYLIKTRGQQVTLSCSPISGHRSVSWYQQTPGQGLQFLFEYFSETQRNKGNFPGRFSGRQFSNSRSEMNVSTLELGDSALYLCASSLMPGSEAFFGQGTRLTVV.

The genes are TRBV7-9 and TRBJ2-2, with 8 positions matching TRBD1. Germline V gives CDR1 SEHNR, CDR2 FQNEAQ (reference sequence). The junction had 8 bases not matched to a gene; V was cut back by 6 bases and J by 5 bases. The CDR3 spans 15 residues. CDR3 sequence (DNA): TGTGCCAGCAGTTATGGACAGGGTAGGACCGGGGAGCTGTTTTTT. Its translation is CASSYGQGRTGELFF.

The CDR3 nucleotides are TGTGCCAGCAGCGGCCAGCGGGGAGGCCAAGAGACCCAGTACTTC. Amino acids: CASSGQRGGQETQYF. The gene calls are TRBV9 and TRBJ2-5, with TRBD2 identical over 7 bases. Trimming at V came to 3 bases and at J to 1 base, leaving 6 bases not matched to a gene. The germline V gene encodes CDR1 SGDLS and CDR2 YYNGEE. CDR3 length: 15 amino acids.

The chain uses TRBV14 and TRBJ2-2; D might be TRBD2 (5 bases). V was shortened by 2 bases and J by 3 bases, with 13 bases between the two germline ends. In germline, CDR1 is SGHDN, CDR2 FVKESK. This CDR3 has 16 amino acids. The CDR3 coding sequence is TGTGCCAGCAGCCAAATTCGGGGTTGGTACACCGGGGAGCTGTTTTTT. Amino acids: CASSQIRGWYTGELFF.

V is TRBV5-1 and J is TRBJ2-7, with TRBD1 matching over 11 bases. Germline V CDR1 and CDR2: SGHRS, YFSETQ. This CDR3 has 16 amino acids. Trimming took 0 bases from V and 7 from J; bases not matched to a gene: 9. CDR3 protein: CASSLVVGQGAGEQYF. CDR3 DNA sequence: TGCGCCAGCAGCTTGGTTGTAGGACAGGGGGCCGGAGAGCAGTACTTC.

V usage is TRBV7-6 and J usage is TRBJ2-1, with 8 bases that match TRBD2. The CDR3 is made up of 15 amino acids. V shed 1 base, J shed 6 bases, and the junction held 5 bases outside the gene matches. Germline V gene data show CDR1 as SGHVS and CDR2 as FNYEAQ. CDR3 nucleotides: TGTGCCAGCAGCTTAGTGGGGCTAGCGGGCAATGAGCAGTTCTTC. Its translation is CASSLVGLAGNEQFF.

The chain combines TRBV15 with TRBJ2-3; the D gene is possibly TRBD1 (6 bases). The CDR3 extends over 16 amino acids. Germline-derived CDR1 and CDR2 are LNHNV and YYDKDF (reference sequence). V lost 5 bases, J lost 0 bases, and 15 bases lay in between. The CDR3 sequence: CATSYTGKGSTDTQYF. The CDR3 nucleotides are TGTGCCACCAGCTATACAGGGAAAGGGAGCACAGATACGCAGTATTTT.

A note on this clone: Its ends do not fully match the called genes, so a read error is possible. This chain connects TRBV19 to TRBJ2-1; D is perhaps TRBD2 (5 bases). This CDR3 has 13 residues. The germline gives CDR1 LNHDA, CDR2 SQIVND (reference sequence). The CDR3, as DNA: TGTGCCAGTACCCCTTCGTCAGTTTTAGCGTTGCTCTTC. This codes for CASTPSSVLALLF.

V gene TRBV7-9 combines with J gene TRBJ2-7, with D possibly TRBD1 on 6 matching bases. CDR1 and CDR2 (germline): SEHNR, FQNEAQ (reference sequence). The CDR3 has 12 amino acids. Trimming removed 5 bases at V and 2 bases at J, with 7 bases between. As DNA, the CDR3 is TGTGCCAGCAGCACAGGGACCTACGAGCAGTACTTC. This sequence encodes CASSTGTYEQYF.

This chain connects TRBV19 to TRBJ1-6, with D unclear. CDR1 and CDR2 (germline): LNHDA, SQIVND (reference sequence). V gave up 1 base and J gave up 6 bases, with 10 bases separating them. The CDR3 is 15 residues long. CDR3 sequence (DNA): TGTGCCAGTAGTATAGGGGAGGCTCCTAATTCACCCCTCCACTTT. This encodes CASSIGEAPNSPLHF. Full variable domain (outside the CDR3, taken from reference TRBV19 and TRBJ1-6): DGGITQSPKYLFRKEGQNVTLSCEQNLNHDAMYWYRQDPGQGLRLIYYSQIVNDFQKGDIAEGYSVSREKKESFPLTVTSAQKNPTAFYLCASSIGEAPNSPLHFGNGTRLTVT.

The chain carries TRBV18 and TRBJ2-1; D remains ambiguous. Germline values: CDR1 KGHSH, CDR2 LQKENI. This CDR3 comprises 18 residues. The V and J ends lost 3 bases and 0 bases respectively, with 18 bases between them. The CDR3 region is CASSPPVSSPSSYNEQFF. The CDR3 DNA follows: TGTGCCAGCTCACCCCCCGTATCTAGTCCAAGCTCCTACAATGAGCAGTTCTTC.

The chain is built from TRBV7-9 and TRBJ2-2; weak D call: TRBD1 (6 bases). The V end was cut by 1 base, the J end by 4 bases, with 7 bases between. CDR1 SEHNR and CDR2 FQNEAQ come from the germline V gene (reference sequence). The CDR3 covers 14 residues. CDR3 DNA sequence: TGTGCCAGCAGCTTAGTGGGGGCCACCGGGGAGCTGTTTTTT. Amino acid sequence: CASSLVGATGELFF.

This clone appeared a few times. The chain joins TRBV29-1 to TRBJ1-3; 9 nucleotides match TRBD1. The V segment lost 5 bases and the J segment 1 base; nucleotides outside the gene matches: 6. The CDR3 is made up of 15 amino acids. CDR1 is SQVTM, CDR2 ANQGSEA, per germline. CDR3 bases: TGCAGCGTTATCCCGACAGGGGGATCTGGAAACACCATATATTTT. Translated, it gives CSVIPTGGSGNTIYF.

The rearrangement uses TRBV27 and TRBJ2-7, with 11 bases fitting TRBD2. This CDR3 has 14 amino acids. Germline CDR1 MNHEY, CDR2 SMNVEV (reference sequence). J gave up 3 bases and V 6 bases, and 4 bases lay outside the gene matches. CDR3 protein: CASSEGLADYEQYF. Written as DNA, the CDR3 is TGTGCCAGCAGCGAGGGACTAGCGGACTACGAGCAGTACTTC.

This sequence joins TRBV19 and TRBJ2-3, with D possibly being TRBD2 (6 bases). CDR3 length equals 16 residues. Trimming removed 3 bases at V and 0 bases at J, with 13 bases between. Germline assignment: CDR1 LNHDA and CDR2 SQIVND (reference sequence). The CDR3 bases are TGTGCCAGTAGTATCGGAGGGACTTCTAGCACAGATACGCAGTATTTT. The encoded protein is CASSIGGTSSTDTQYF.